A selection of T cell receptor beta chains follows, all from one sample in a study of cytomegalovirus exposure and HLA in healthy donors. The assay was immunoSEQ multiplex PCR, and TCRdb's table has in-frame clones only and misses some. The table records fewer than 120,000 clones, around 80% of them present only once. Sequences were obtained from PBMCs. The receptors were gathered from a young man in good health and CMV-seropositive. The CDR3 runs from the conserved cysteine through the conserved F or W. Fields, in order: J gene, V gene, clone size, D gene, CDR3 DNA, CDR3 protein. A D gene is named only where the DNA matches it firmly. Clone size, where shown, is once, few, many, or a class for clones that have expanded.

TRBJ2-1 TRBV13 . TRBD2 TGTGCCAGCAGCTCGATAGCGGGGGGGGGCAATGAGCAGTTCTTC CASSSIAGGGNEQFF
TRBJ2-1 TRBV27 . TRBD2 TGTGCCAGCAGTTTATCCGGGACTAGCGGGAATGAGCAGTTCTTC CASSLSGTSGNEQFF
TRBJ1-2 TRBV2 . . TGTGCCAGCACTACAGTACCCCACGCCGGGGCCTTC CASTTVPHAGAF
TRBJ2-1 TRBV19 once . TGTGCCAGTTCAGACAGAATCTACAATGAGCAGTTCTTC CASSDRIYNEQFF
TRBJ1-1 TRBV29-1 . . TGCAGCGTTGAAGAAGGGGGCACTGAAGCTTTCTTT CSVEEGGTEAFF
TRBJ2-1 TRBV7-2 . TRBD2 TGTGCCAGCAGCTTAGGCATTCTAGCGGGGGGGACCCAGTTCTTC CASSLGILAGGTQFF
TRBJ2-5 TRBV5-1 . TRBD1 TGCGCCAGCAGCTTGACAGGGGACCAAGAGACCCAGTACTTC CASSLTGDQETQYF
TRBJ2-7 TRBV6-1 few . TGTGCCAGCAGTGAATTCGACGAGGGTGACGAGCAGTACTTC CASSEFDEGDEQYF
TRBJ1-5 TRBV6-6 few . TGTGCCAGCAGTTACAGCGGCGATAGCAATCAGCCCCAGCATTTT CASSYSGDSNQPQHF
TRBJ2-6 TRBV5-4 . TRBD2 TGTGCCAGCACCCCTCCGGGGGGGGATTCTGGGGCCAACGTCCTGACTTTC CASTPPGGDSGANVLTF
TRBJ2-5 TRBV18 once TRBD2 TGTGCCAGCACGCGAGCGGGGCAAGAGACCCAGTACTTC CASTRAGQETQYF
TRBJ2-7 TRBV5-1 . TRBD2 TGCGCCAGCAGCTCCACGGGGGGGCCCTACGAGCAGTACTTC CASSSTGGPYEQYF
TRBJ1-2 TRBV5-8 . TRBD1 TGTGCCAGCAGCACGGGACAGGGGCCGGGTGGCTACACCTTC CASSTGQGPGGYTF
TRBJ2-7 TRBV4-1 few TRBD1 TGCGCCAGCAGCCTCGATCCGGGACAGGGGGCTAGTCAGCAGTACTTC CASSLDPGQGASQQYF
TRBJ2-7 TRBV25-1 . . TGTGCCAGCAGTGAAGGCAGGGCGTCCGAGCAGTACTTC CASSEGRASEQYF
TRBJ2-1 TRBV21-1 . . TGTGCCAGCAGCAAACCAGCGGGGCCCCTCTACAATGAGCAGTTCTTC CASSKPAGPLYNEQFF
TRBJ2-1 TRBV19 . TRBD1 TGTGCCAGTAGTAGCCGGGACAGGGAGTACAATGAGCAGTTCTTC CASSSRDREYNEQFF
TRBJ1-5 TRBV6-6 . . TGTGCCAGCAGTTACTCTTGGGAGGGGAATCAGCCCCAGCATTTT CASSYSWEGNQPQHF
TRBJ1-2 TRBV5-4 . . TGTGCCAGCAGCTCCGTGGCGGGGGACGGCGACTATGGCTACACCTTC CASSSVAGDGDYGYTF
TRBJ1-6 TRBV9 . . TGTGCCAGCAGCTTCGGGGGAGAGTATAATTCACCCCTCCACTTT CASSFGGEYNSPLHF
TRBJ2-7 TRBV23-1 . TRBD1 TGCGCCAGCAGTCAATATTCCTCCGGGACAGGGGTGGGGGAGCAGTACTTC CASSQYSSGTGVGEQYF
TRBJ2-5 TRBV29-1 few TRBD2 TGCAGCGTCGGCGGGGGTCCCCAAGAGACCCAGTACTTC CSVGGGPQETQYF
TRBJ1-3 TRBV7-2 . . TGTGCCAGCAGCTTAGCGGGAGCAGCTTTACACACCATATATTTT CASSLAGAALHTIYF
TRBJ2-4 TRBV4-1 . . TGCGCCAGCAGCCCCCTTCCCCGGGAGAAAAACATTCAGTACTTC CASSPLPREKNIQYF
TRBJ2-7 TRBV11-3 few TRBD1 TGTGCCAGCAGACGAGGGACAGGCGCCTACGAGCAGTACTTC CASRRGTGAYEQYF
TRBJ2-1 TRBV1 . . TGCACCAGCAGCCAGGAAAGCGGGGGGGCCCGGTACAATGAGCAGTTCTTC CTSSQESGGARYNEQFF
TRBJ1-1 TRBV18 . . TGTGCCAGCTCACCTCGGACAGATCAAACGGCGGGCACTGAAGCTTTCTTT CASSPRTDQTAGTEAFF
TRBJ2-7 TRBV7-9 . TRBD1 TGTGCCAGCAGCAACCCCGGGACAGGGGCCTACGAGCAGTACTTC CASSNPGTGAYEQYF
TRBJ2-7 TRBV7-2 . . TGTGCCAGCAGCTTAGTAGGGGTGGACCGCTACGAGCAGTACTTC CASSLVGVDRYEQYF
TRBJ2-3 TRBV2 . TRBD2 TGTGCCAGCAGTGGGATTAGCGGGGCGAGCACAGATACGCAGTATTTT CASSGISGASTDTQYF
TRBJ2-3 TRBV2 . TRBD2 TGTGCCAGCAGTAGGACGGGAGGGCTGGGGGCAGATACGCAGTATTTT CASSRTGGLGADTQYF
TRBJ1-2 TRBV7-2 . . TGTGCCAGCAGTAGTTCTAACTATGGCTACACCTTC CASSSSNYGYTF
TRBJ1-2 TRBV7-8 . TRBD1 TGTGCCAGCAGCTGGGCACAGGGGTACTATGGCTACACCTTC CASSWAQGYYGYTF
TRBJ2-5 TRBV14 once TRBD2 TGTGCCAGCAGCCAACTCAGGCTAGCGGGGTTTGAGCTTGAAGAGACCCAGTACTTC CASSQLRLAGFELEETQYF
TRBJ2-7 TRBV2 . . TGTGCCAGCAGGGCTGGGGGCCATGGCTACGAGCAGTACTTC CASRAGGHGYEQYF
TRBJ1-1 TRBV6-6 . . TGTGCCAGCAGTGGGGCTTTTGAAGCTTTCTTT CASSGAFEAFF
TRBJ2-1 TRBV5-1 . TRBD2 TGCGCCAGCAGCTCGCCGACTGGCGGGGGTCTTTATGAGCAGTTCTTC CASSSPTGGGLYEQFF
TRBJ2-2 TRBV4-1 . . TGCGCCAGCAGCCCGCAGGGGCTGGGCACCGGGGAGCTGTTTTTT CASSPQGLGTGELFF
TRBJ2-1 TRBV13 . . TGTGCCAGCAGCTTAGAAGAGTACTCGGGTGAGCAGTTCTTC CASSLEEYSGEQFF
TRBJ1-2 TRBV30 . . TGTGCCTGGAGTGTACCGGGGGATGGCTACACCTTC CAWSVPGDGYTF
TRBJ2-1 TRBV7-2 . TRBD2 TGTGCCAGCAGCCAAGCGGGGGGGTCCTACAATGAGCAGTTCTTC CASSQAGGSYNEQFF